This T cell receptor (beta chain) was sequenced for a study of T-cell reconstitution after alpha-beta-depleted transplantation in children. Study observations and caveats: There were reportedly several hundred expanded graft clones from which alpha-beta T cells came about two months after transplant. Several patients had high TCRbeta diversity at day 60; it came from surviving recipient T cells and thymic progenitors. Counts and diversity of T cells one year after transplant came mostly from newly produced T cells.

This clonotype has only a few counts. What it binds is not known. V was cut by 6 bases and J by 2 bases, with 6 bases left in between. This CDR3 comprises 12 residues. Molecular barcoding with unique molecular identifiers was used for the TCRbeta library. Using its own MiXCR run on the PCR reads, TCRdb lists one record per CDR3 protein. The table includes about 440,000 distinct CDR3 sequences, 43% detected once. This TCR came from a girl aged 2-10 years with aplastic anemia, due to receive a stem cell transplant. The sequencing here drew on PBMCs, taken before TCRalphabeta/CD19-depleted stem cell transplant. V is TRBV12-3 or TRBV12-4 and J is TRBJ2-3, with D unresolved. DNA of the CDR3: TGTGCCAGCAGGGGTGACACAGATACGCAGTATTTT. Translated: CASRGDTDTQYF.